Shown below are 26 T cell receptor beta chains from a single sample sequenced in a study of metastatic and nonmetastatic thyroid tumors. MiXCR re-clonotyped the PCR reads for TCRdb. The data contain approximately 41,000 clones, approximately 28% of them seen just once; the ten biggest clones take up almost 10%. Among the patients, none had received any treatment before thyroid surgery. What was sequenced was blood. Receptors were obtained from a male donor with papillary thyroid cancer or a benign thyroid nodule (not recorded which). Some clones in this sample may be carry-over from other donors' samples.

A note on this clone: The junction and the germline gene differ at one end; a read error may be behind it. J is TRBJ2-2 and V is TRBV6-1; 10 bases match TRBD1. The CDR3 is 16 residues long. In germline, CDR1 is MNHNS, CDR2 SASEGT. The CDR3 spells CASSLGTGDPTGEPFF. In DNA form, the CDR3 reads TGTGCCAGCAGCCTTGGGACAGGGGACCCCACAGGGGAGCCGTTTTTT.

This clone was seen many times. The V and J genes are TRBV2 and TRBJ1-5; D gene ambiguous. V lost 3 bases and J 1 base, leaving 10 bases between the germline ends. Germline CDR1 and CDR2: SNHLY and FYNNEI. The CDR3 runs to 15 residues. The CDR3, as DNA: TGTGCCAGCAGTGACGAGGGAGGGAGCAATCAGCCCCAGCATTTT. Translation gives CASSDEGGSNQPQHF.

This clone was seen many times. The gene calls are TRBV6-1 and TRBJ1-2; the match to TRBD1 covers 8 bases. Germline CDR1 reads MNHNS; CDR2 reads SASEGT. The CDR3 is 15 amino acids. Germline trimming cut 10 bases from V and 3 bases from J; bases unmatched to any gene: 13. The CDR3 region has the DNA TGTGCCACCTCCAGACCCGGGACAGGATACTATGGCTACACCTTC. This translates into CATSRPGTGYYGYTF.

The genes are TRBV5-1 and TRBJ2-7, with 10 bases that match TRBD1. Germline V CDR1 and CDR2: SGHRS, YFSETQ. CDR3 length equals 15 residues. V lost 3 bases, J lost 3 bases, and 6 bases stayed unmatched. CDR3: CASSWGRDRGYEQYF. The CDR3 nucleotides are TGCGCCAGCAGCTGGGGCCGGGACAGGGGCTACGAGCAGTACTTC.

The table lists this clone with many counts. V and J are TRBV6-1 and TRBJ2-4; 10 nucleotides line up with TRBD1. This CDR3 contains 19 residues. The germline gives CDR1 MNHNS, CDR2 SASEGT. V shed 5 bases, J shed 6 bases, and the junction held 19 bases outside the gene matches. The CDR3 here is CASSRDLYRDRGFGNIQYF. Here the CDR3 DNA reads TGTGCCAGCAGTCGCGATCTTTACCGGGACAGGGGTTTCGGAAACATTCAGTACTTC.

This chain links TRBV12-3 or TRBV12-4 with TRBJ2-7, with D perhaps TRBD1 or TRBD2 (6 bases each). This CDR3 comprises 15 residues. With 6 bases removed from V and 4 bases from J, the gap between germline ends came to 19 bases. The CDR3 region has the DNA TGTGCCAGCAGCCCCAGATGGGAGGACAGTTACGAGCAGTACTTC. This sequence encodes CASSPRWEDSYEQYF.

In this sample, this clone turned up a few times. For the CDR3, the DNA is TGTGCCAGCAGCCCGGATCAGAACTATGGCTACACCTTC. Protein product: CASSPDQNYGYTF. The gene calls are TRBV7-2 and TRBJ1-2; D is unclear. Looked up from germline, CDR1 is SGHTA and CDR2 is FQGNSA. The V end lost 5 bases, the J end lost 2 bases, and 9 bases lay between the germline ends. This CDR3 is 13 amino acids long. The full variable domain, completed using reference TRBV7-2 and TRBJ1-2, is GAGVSQSPSNKVTEKGKDVELRCDPISGHTALYWYRQSLGQGLEFLIYFQGNSAPDKSGLPSDRFSAERTGGSVSTLTIQRTQQEDSAVYLCASSPDQNYGYTFGSGTRLTVV.

The rearrangement links TRBV18 to TRBJ1-1; unclear D gene. Germline lookup yields CDR1 KGHSH and CDR2 LQKENI. There are 12 residues in the CDR3. V was clipped by 4 bases and J by 0 bases, with 3 bases between them. The CDR3 DNA is TGTGCCAGCTCACTCGTGAACACTGAAGCTTTCTTT. Translating it yields CASSLVNTEAFF.

This clone was counted many times. V is TRBV28 and J is TRBJ2-5; TRBD1 agrees at 9 bases. CDR3 size: 17 residues. Trimming at V came to 2 bases and at J to 4 bases, leaving 11 bases not matched to a gene. Germline CDR1 and CDR2: MDHEN and SYDVKM. CDR3 nucleotides: TGTGCCAGCAGTTTACCGGGACAGGGTATTTGGTCAGAGACCCAGTACTTC. This translates into CASSLPGQGIWSETQYF.

Of note for this clone: In this CDR3 the conserved last residue, phenylalanine or tryptophan, is missing, so a read error is likely. This chain links TRBV5-1 with TRBJ2-1, with 7 bases aligning to TRBD1. CDR1 and CDR2 from the germline V gene are SGHRS and YFSETQ. This CDR3 contains 15 residues. The ends lost 4 bases at V and 9 bases at J; junction bases unmatched: 13. DNA of the CDR3: TGCGCCAGCAGCCAGTCGAAGGGGGCTGACCGTGAGCAGTTCTTA. This encodes CASSQSKGADREQFL.

A few counts support this clone. This chain uses TRBV12-3 or TRBV12-4 with TRBJ1-5, with 9 bases that match TRBD1. After removal of 5 bases from V and 6 bases from J, the junction contained 2 bases not matched to a gene. This CDR3 is built from 13 residues. The CDR3 here is CASSTGGGQPQHF. The CDR3 DNA reads as TGTGCCAGCAGTACAGGGGGCGGTCAGCCCCAGCATTTT.

This clone was counted only a few times. The genes are TRBV28 and TRBJ2-7, with D perhaps matching TRBD1 (5 bases). Germline V gene lookup returns CDR1 MDHEN and CDR2 SYDVKM. Trimming shortened V by 8 bases and J by 1 base, and 9 bases separated the two germline ends. There are 12 residues in the CDR3. CDR3 DNA: TGTGCCAGCGCGGCAGGGTCCTACGAGCAGTACTTC. Translated: CASAAGSYEQYF.

The DNA for the CDR3 is TGTGCCAGCAGTAAAACCGGGACAGGGGGCAACGCTTTCTTT. This translates into CASSKTGTGGNAFF. The gene calls are TRBV6-1 and TRBJ1-1; 12 bases are shared with TRBD1. CDR1 and CDR2 from the germline V gene are MNHNS and SASEGT. This CDR3 has 14 amino acids. The V gene end was trimmed by 5 bases and the J gene end by 11 bases; junction bases not matched to a gene: 9.

This clone has at least ten counts. The chain uses TRBV28 and TRBJ2-5; D not certain. CDR3 length: 15 amino acids. The germline V gene has CDR1 MDHEN and CDR2 SYDVKM. Trimming took off 6 bases at V and 5 bases at J, with 19 bases between the two ends. In nucleotides, the CDR3 is TGTGCCAGCAGCCCTACCCGGGTACTTGGGGAGACCCAGTACTTC. Its protein product is CASSPTRVLGETQYF.

This clone occurred many times. The chain combines TRBV4-2 with TRBJ2-5; D not certain. In germline, CDR1 is LGHNA, CDR2 YNFKEQ. V gave up 4 bases and J gave up 3 bases, with 9 bases separating them. There are 13 residues in the CDR3. CDR3 in DNA: TGTGCCAGCAGCCGATCAAGCGAAGAGACCCAGTACTTC. Translated, it gives CASSRSSEETQYF.

This clone was detected ten times or more. The rearrangement uses TRBV7-9 and TRBJ2-2; the match to TRBD2 covers 9 bases. V dropped 5 bases and J dropped 6; count of bases not matched to a gene: 10. The CDR3 sequence is 16 residues long. CDR1 and CDR2 from the germline V gene are SEHNR and FQNEAQ (reference sequence). CDR3 region: CASSPSTAGGPGELFF. The CDR3 nucleotides are TGTGCCAGCAGCCCGAGTACGGCGGGAGGGCCCGGGGAGCTGTTTTTT.

The chain has TRBV18 and TRBJ2-5, with TRBD1 as a possible D gene (5 bases). This CDR3 is built from 14 residues. V dropped 4 bases and J dropped 4 bases, with 13 bases sitting between them. CDR1 KGHSH and CDR2 LQKENI come from the germline V gene. The CDR3 reads CASSRIGVAETQYF. The DNA for the CDR3 is TGTGCCAGCTCACGGATAGGGGTCGCAGAGACCCAGTACTTC.

This clone has more than one count but fewer than ten. A junction boundary mismatches the germline segment, possibly from a read error. The J gene is TRBJ2-5, the V gene TRBV6-1; D may be TRBD1 (6 bases). This CDR3 region has 15 residues. Germline V gene lookup returns CDR1 MNHNS and CDR2 SASEGT. CDR3 in DNA: TGTGCCAGCACGCTACAACAGGGATTTGGAGAGACCCAGCACTTC. Protein product: CASTLQQGFGETQHF.

A remark on this clone: A junction boundary mismatches the germline segment, possibly from a read error. Written as DNA, the CDR3 is TGTGCCACCAGTTGGCAGGGTACGACCAGGGAGCTGTTTTTT. It encodes CATSWQGTTRELFF. The chain recombines TRBV6-2 or TRBV6-3 with TRBJ2-2; perhaps TRBD1 as D (5 bases). Germline V gene lookup returns CDR1 MNHEY and CDR2 SVGEGT. This CDR3 contains 14 residues.

At least ten counts were recorded for this clone. One junction end disagrees with the germline gene, perhaps due to a read error. The chain couples TRBV18 to TRBJ2-7; D may be TRBD1 (6 bases). Germline V CDR1 and CDR2: KGHSH, LQKENI. CDR3 length: 13 residues. CDR3 nucleotide sequence: TGTGCCGGCTCACGGGACATAACCTACGAGCAGTACTTC. Encoded protein: CAGSRDITYEQYF.

Only a few counts were recorded for this clone. V gene TRBV6-4 combines with J gene TRBJ1-2; 7 nucleotides align to TRBD1. Germline lookup yields CDR1 MRHNA and CDR2 SNTAGT. CDR3 length equals 16 residues. Unmatched junction bases numbered 11, after V lost 0 bases and J lost 7 bases. The CDR3 DNA follows: TGTGCCAGCAGTGACTCCCTCGACAGGGTAATGGGTGGCTACACCTTC. Translated: CASSDSLDRVMGGYTF.

This clone was detected many times. This may be a read error: a much more frequent sequence differs by one nucleotide. This chain's CDR3 is CASSGVGTLGEQFF. CDR3 coding DNA: TGTGCCAGCAGCGGGGTAGGGACCCTCGGGGAGCAGTTCTTC. V is TRBV11-3 and J is TRBJ2-1; tentatively, D is TRBD1 or TRBD2 (5 bases each). The length of the CDR3 is 14 residues. Germline V CDR1 and CDR2: SGHNT, YENEEA. V gave up 5 bases and J gave up 10 bases, with 18 bases separating them.

At least ten counts were recorded for this clone. The chain recombines TRBV20-1 with TRBJ2-5, with D perhaps matching TRBD1 (6 bases). Germline loops: CDR1 DFQATT, CDR2 SNEGSKA (reference sequence). The length of the CDR3 is 14 residues. Trimming cost V 5 bases and J 4 bases, with 17 bases left between them. CDR3 DNA: TGCAGTGCTGGAACCAGGGGTATTGGAGAGACCCAGTACTTC. Translated, it gives CSAGTRGIGETQYF.

The rearrangement joins TRBV11-2 to TRBJ2-2, with TRBD2 as a possible D gene (7 bases). V shed 4 bases and J shed 6 bases, with 18 bases lying between them. Germline V lookup: CDR1 SGHAT, CDR2 FQNNGV. This CDR3 is built from 16 residues. The CDR3, as DNA: TGTGCCAGCAGCTGGGGGGGCGGGAGTGCCCCCGGGGAGCTGTTTTTT. It codes for CASSWGGGSAPGELFF. Variable domain in full (rest from reference TRBV11-2 and TRBJ2-2): EAGVAQSPRYKIIEKRQSVAFWCNPISGHATLYWYQQILGQGPKLLIQFQNNGVVDDSQLPKDRFSAERLKGVDSTLKIQPAKLEDSAVYLCASSWGGGSAPGELFFGEGSRLTVL.

This clone was recorded at least ten times. The genes are TRBV4-2 and TRBJ1-5; D unclear. Looked up from germline, CDR1 is LGHNA and CDR2 is YNFKEQ. With 1 base removed from V and 2 bases from J, the gap between germline ends came to 15 bases. The CDR3 totals 17 residues. CDR3 amino acids: CASSQGEGSWGNQPQHF. The CDR3 region has the DNA TGTGCCAGCAGCCAAGGAGAAGGGAGTTGGGGCAATCAGCCCCAGCATTTT.

In this sample, this clone turned up many times. The rearrangement links TRBV20-1 to TRBJ2-5; TRBD1 is a possible D gene (6 bases). The CDR3 covers 14 residues. CDR1 is DFQATT and CDR2 is SNEGSKA in the germline V gene (reference sequence). Trimming took 4 bases from V and 3 from J, leaving 15 bases between them. The CDR3 DNA sequence: TGCAGTGCTACCCTACCCCGGACAGAAGAGACCCAGTACTTC. Residues: CSATLPRTEETQYF.